What follows is one T cell receptor beta chain and its context. The antigen is undetermined. These data belong to a study of blood T cells in healthy people across ages. The V end lost 3 bases, the J end lost 1 base, and 6 bases lay between the germline ends. CDR3 length equals 13 residues. Germline values: CDR1 LGHDT, CDR2 YNNKEL (reference sequence). Then a second PCR, running about 7 to 11 cycles, was carried out with a sample-barcoded 5' primer and a J-beta primer mix. MiXCR was run by TCRdb on the 5' RACE reads, yielding one entry per CDR3 protein. This table has 850,000 to 950,000 distinct CDR3 sequences, 25% to 30% appearing once. Study conclusions and caveats: From one million sequenced T cells, diversity estimates were lower bounds.

Staff drew approximately 9.7 milliliters of peripheral blood from each donor. This sequence originates from an elderly woman in good health. Material: blood. The chain is built from TRBV3-1 and TRBJ1-1, with D hard to call. Here the CDR3 reads CASSHIGNTEAFF. For the CDR3, the DNA is TGTGCCAGCAGCCATATCGGGAACACTGAAGCTTTCTTT.